The 3 T cell receptor beta chains in this list originate from one sample, sequenced in a study of cytomegalovirus exposure and HLA in healthy donors. PCR employed 60 Vbeta and 13 Jbeta primers. Method: immunoSEQ multiplex PCR; TCRdb's copy keeps in-frame clones and lacks some. This sample yields roughly 170,000 clones, of which 80% are seen a single time; about 0.63% belongs to the top ten. The specimen sequenced was PBMCs. These TCRs come from a boy under 18 in good health and CMV-seronegative.

This clone has a handful of counts. V usage is TRBV30 and J usage is TRBJ1-6, with TRBD1 identical over 9 bases. This CDR3 comprises 14 residues. The trim removed 7 bases at V and 9 bases at J, leaving 10 bases unmatched. From germline, CDR1 is GTSNPN and CDR2 SVGIG (reference sequence). CDR3 bases: TGTGCCTTCAAGAGGGGACAGGGTCCTTCACCCCTCCACTTT. This translates into CAFKRGQGPSPLHF. The complete variable domain, with remaining parts taken from reference TRBV30 and TRBJ1-6, reads SQTIHQWPATLVQPVGSPLSLECTVEGTSNPNLYWYRQAAGRGLQLLFYSVGIGQISSEVPQNLSASRPQDRQFILSSKKLLLSDSGFYLCAFKRGQGPSPLHFGNGTRLTVT.

The chain recombines TRBV28 with TRBJ1-2, with 8 bases fitting TRBD1. Germline V gene sequence: CDR1 MDHEN, CDR2 SYDVKM. This CDR3 has 13 residues. Trimming cost V 7 bases and J 2 bases; bases outside gene matches: 3. The CDR3 loop reads CASKYRGNYGYTF. DNA for the CDR3: TGTGCCAGCAAGTACAGGGGGAACTATGGCTACACCTTC.

This clone was seen only once. The rearrangement links TRBV5-4 to TRBJ1-2; D ambiguous. Germline V CDR1 and CDR2: SGHNT, YYREEE (reference sequence). This CDR3 has 14 residues. Trimming shortened V by 4 bases and J by 4 bases, and 14 bases separated the two germline ends. For the CDR3, the DNA is TGTGCCAGCAGCGGAACCGGGTTTTTCTATGGCTACACCTTC. Amino acid sequence: CASSGTGFFYGYTF.